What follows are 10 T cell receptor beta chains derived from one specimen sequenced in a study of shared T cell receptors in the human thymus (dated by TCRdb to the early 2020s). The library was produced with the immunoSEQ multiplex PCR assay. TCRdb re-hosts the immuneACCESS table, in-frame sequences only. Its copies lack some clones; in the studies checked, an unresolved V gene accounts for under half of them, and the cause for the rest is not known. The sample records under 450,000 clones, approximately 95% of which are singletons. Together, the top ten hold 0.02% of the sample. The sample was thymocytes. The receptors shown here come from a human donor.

DNA of the CDR3: TGTGCCACCAGCAGAGGAAGATACAGGGAAAACACTGAAGCTTTCTTT. As protein: CATSRGRYRENTEAFF. The chain is built from TRBV15 and TRBJ1-1, with a weak D call TRBD1 (6 bases). Germline V gene lookup returns CDR1 LNHNV and CDR2 YYDKDF (reference sequence). Trimming took off 1 base at V and 2 bases at J, with 14 bases between the two ends. The CDR3 length is 16 residues.

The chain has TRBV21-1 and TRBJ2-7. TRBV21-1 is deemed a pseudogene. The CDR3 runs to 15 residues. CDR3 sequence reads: CASSKATGTVYEQYF. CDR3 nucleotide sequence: TGTGCCAGCAGCAAAGCTACGGGGACCGTCTACGAGCAGTACTTC.

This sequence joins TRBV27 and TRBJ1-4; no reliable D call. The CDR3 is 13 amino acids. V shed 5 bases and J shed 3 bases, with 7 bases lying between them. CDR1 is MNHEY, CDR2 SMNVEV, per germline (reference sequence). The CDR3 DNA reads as TGTGCCAGCAGTCCCCAGTCTAATGAAAAACTGTTTTTT. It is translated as CASSPQSNEKLFF.

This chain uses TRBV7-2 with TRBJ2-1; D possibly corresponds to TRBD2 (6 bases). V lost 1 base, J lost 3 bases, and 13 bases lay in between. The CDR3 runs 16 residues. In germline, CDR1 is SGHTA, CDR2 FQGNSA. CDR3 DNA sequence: TGTGCCAGCAGCTTAGGGGGCCTAGCGTACTACAATGAGCAGTTCTTC. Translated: CASSLGGLAYYNEQFF.

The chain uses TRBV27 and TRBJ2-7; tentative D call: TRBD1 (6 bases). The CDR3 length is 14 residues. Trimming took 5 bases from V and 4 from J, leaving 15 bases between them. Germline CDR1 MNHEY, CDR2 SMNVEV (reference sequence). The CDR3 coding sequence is TGTGCCAGCAGTGCCTCGGAACAGGGTTACGAGCAGTACTTC. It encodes CASSASEQGYEQYF.

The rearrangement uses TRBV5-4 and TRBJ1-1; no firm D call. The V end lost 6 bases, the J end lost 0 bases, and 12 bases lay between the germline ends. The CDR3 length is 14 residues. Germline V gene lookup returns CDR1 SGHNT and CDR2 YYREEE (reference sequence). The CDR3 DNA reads TGTGCCAGCACCCGGGCCGGGGTGAACACTGAAGCTTTCTTT. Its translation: CASTRAGVNTEAFF.

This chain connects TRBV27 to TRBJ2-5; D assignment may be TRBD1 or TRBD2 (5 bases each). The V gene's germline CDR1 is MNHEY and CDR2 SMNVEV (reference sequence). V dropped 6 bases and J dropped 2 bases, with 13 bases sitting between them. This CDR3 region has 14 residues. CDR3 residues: CASRPVRGQETQYF. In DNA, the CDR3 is TGTGCCAGCAGGCCGGTGAGGGGTCAAGAGACCCAGTACTTC.

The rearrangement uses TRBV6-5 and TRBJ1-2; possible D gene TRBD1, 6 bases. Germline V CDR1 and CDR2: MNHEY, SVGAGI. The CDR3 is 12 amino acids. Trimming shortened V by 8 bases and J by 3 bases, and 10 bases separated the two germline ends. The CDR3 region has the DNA TGTGCCAGCCACAGGGTCGACTATGGCTACACCTTC. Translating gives CASHRVDYGYTF.

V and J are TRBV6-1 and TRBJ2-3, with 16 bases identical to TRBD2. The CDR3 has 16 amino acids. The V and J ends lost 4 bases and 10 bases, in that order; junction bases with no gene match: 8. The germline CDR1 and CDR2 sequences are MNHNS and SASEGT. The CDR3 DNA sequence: TGTGCCAGCAGTGGTGGGACTAGCGGGAGGGCCCGGGCGCAGTATTTT. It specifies CASSGGTSGRARAQYF.

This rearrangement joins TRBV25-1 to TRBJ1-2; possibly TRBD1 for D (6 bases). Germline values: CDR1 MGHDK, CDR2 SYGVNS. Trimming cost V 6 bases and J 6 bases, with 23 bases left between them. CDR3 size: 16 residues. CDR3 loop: CASRAGRGPESNGYTF. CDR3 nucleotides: TGTGCCAGCAGGGCCGGCCGGGGGCCGGAAAGCAATGGCTACACCTTC.